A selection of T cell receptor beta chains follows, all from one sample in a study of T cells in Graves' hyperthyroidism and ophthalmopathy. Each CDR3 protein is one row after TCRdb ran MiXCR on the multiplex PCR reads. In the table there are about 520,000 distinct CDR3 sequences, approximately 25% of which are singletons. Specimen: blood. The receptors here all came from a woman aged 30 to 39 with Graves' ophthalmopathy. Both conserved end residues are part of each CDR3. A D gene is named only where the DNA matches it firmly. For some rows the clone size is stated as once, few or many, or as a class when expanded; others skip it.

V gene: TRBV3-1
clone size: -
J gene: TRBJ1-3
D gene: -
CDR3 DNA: TGTGCCAGCAGCCAAGGCAGGGTTGGAAACACCATATATTTT
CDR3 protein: CASSQGRVGNTIYF

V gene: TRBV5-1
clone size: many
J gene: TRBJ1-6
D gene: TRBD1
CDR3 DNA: TGCGCCAGCAGCCCGGGACAGACGAGAAATTCACCCCTCCACTTT
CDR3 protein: CASSPGQTRNSPLHF

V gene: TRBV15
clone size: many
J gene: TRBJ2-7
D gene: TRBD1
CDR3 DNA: TGTGCCACCAGCAGAGTCCGGACAGGGAACTCCTACGAGCAGTACTTC
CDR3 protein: CATSRVRTGNSYEQYF

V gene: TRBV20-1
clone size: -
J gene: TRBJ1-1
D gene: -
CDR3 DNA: TGCAGTGCTAGCGGCCTTACTGAAGCTTTCTTT
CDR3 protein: CSASGLTEAFF

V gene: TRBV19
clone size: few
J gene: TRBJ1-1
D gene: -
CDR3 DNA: TGTGCCAGTAGTATTTTTGCGGGAGTGAACACTGAAGCTTTCTTT
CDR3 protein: CASSIFAGVNTEAFF

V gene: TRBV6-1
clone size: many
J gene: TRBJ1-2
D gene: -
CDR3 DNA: TGTGCCAGCAGGGGGTCGACAGACTATGGCTACACCTTC
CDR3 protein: CASRGSTDYGYTF

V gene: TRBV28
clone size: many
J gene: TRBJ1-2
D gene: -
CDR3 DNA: TGTGCCAGCAGTTTGCCTGACTACTATGGCTACACCTTC
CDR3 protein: CASSLPDYYGYTF

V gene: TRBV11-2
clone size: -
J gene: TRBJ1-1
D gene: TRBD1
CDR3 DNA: TGTGCCAGCAGCCACTCAGGGGGGGTGAACACTGAAGCTTTCTTT
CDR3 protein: CASSHSGGVNTEAFF

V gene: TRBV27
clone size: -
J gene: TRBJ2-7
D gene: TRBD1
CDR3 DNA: TGTGCCAGCCGAATGACTACACGGGACAGGGGGCTCTCCTACGAGCAGTACTTC
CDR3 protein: CASRMTTRDRGLSYEQYF

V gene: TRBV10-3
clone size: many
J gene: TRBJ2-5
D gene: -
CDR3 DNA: TGTGCCATCAGTGATAGTACGGGGGACCTCCAAGAGACCCAGTACTTC
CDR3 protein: CAISDSTGDLQETQYF

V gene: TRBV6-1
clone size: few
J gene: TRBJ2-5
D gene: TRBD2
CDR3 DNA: TGTGCCAGCAGTGAACTGGTTAGCGGGGGGACGACCCAGTACTTC
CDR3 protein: CASSELVSGGTTQYF

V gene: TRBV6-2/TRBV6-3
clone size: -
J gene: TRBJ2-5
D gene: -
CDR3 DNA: TGTGCCAGCAGTTTAGGGGCCAAGAAGACCCAGTACTTC
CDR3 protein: CASSLGAKKTQYF

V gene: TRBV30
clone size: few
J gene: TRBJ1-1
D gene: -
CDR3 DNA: TGTGCCGGTCGCAGGGTCACTGAAGCTTTCTTT
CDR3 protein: CAGRRVTEAFF

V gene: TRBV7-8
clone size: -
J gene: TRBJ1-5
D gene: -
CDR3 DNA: TGTGCCAGCAGTCCAAGGTTGGGATACAATCAGCCCCAGCATTTT
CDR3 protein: CASSPRLGYNQPQHF

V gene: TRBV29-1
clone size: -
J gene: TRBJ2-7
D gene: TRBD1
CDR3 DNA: TGCAGCGTTCTCACGACAGGGGGGCCCATCTACGAGCAGTACTTC
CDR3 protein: CSVLTTGGPIYEQYF

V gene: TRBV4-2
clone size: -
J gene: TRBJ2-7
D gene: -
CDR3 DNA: TGTGCCAGCAGCCAAGAGTTGACGTTCTACGAGCAGTACTTC
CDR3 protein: CASSQELTFYEQYF

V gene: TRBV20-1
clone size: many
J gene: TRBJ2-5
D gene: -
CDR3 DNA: TGCAGTGCTAGAGATCAGGCGTCTTCGGAGACCCAGTACTTC
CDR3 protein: CSARDQASSETQYF

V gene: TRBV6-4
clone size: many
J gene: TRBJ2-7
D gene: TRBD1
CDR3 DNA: TGTGCCAGCAGTGAGCTCACCCCCGCGGACAGGGTGGACGAGCAGTACTTC
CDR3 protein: CASSELTPADRVDEQYF

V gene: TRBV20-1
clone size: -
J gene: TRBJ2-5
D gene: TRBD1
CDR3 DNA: TGCAGTGCGGAGGGACAGGAGACAACCCGACGTCAAGAGACCCAGTACTTC
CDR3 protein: CSAEGQETTRRQETQYF

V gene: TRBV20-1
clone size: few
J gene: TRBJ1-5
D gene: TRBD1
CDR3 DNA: TGCAGTGCTCTGGACAGGGGTAGGGGTGGCAATCAGCCCCAGCATTTT
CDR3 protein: CSALDRGRGGNQPQHF

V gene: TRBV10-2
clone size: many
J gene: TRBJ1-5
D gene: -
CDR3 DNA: TGCGCCAGCAGTGTACAGGCGCAGCCCCAGCATTTT
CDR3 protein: CASSVQAQPQHF

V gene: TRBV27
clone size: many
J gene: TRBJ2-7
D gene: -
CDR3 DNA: TGTGCCAGCAGTTTATCGGCCGGCGCCTACGAGCAGTACTTC
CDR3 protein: CASSLSAGAYEQYF

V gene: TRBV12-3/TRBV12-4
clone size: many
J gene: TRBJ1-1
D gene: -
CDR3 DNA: TGTGCCAGCAGTTCGTCCACCTTCAGTGAAGCTTTCTTT
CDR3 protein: CASSSSTFSEAFF

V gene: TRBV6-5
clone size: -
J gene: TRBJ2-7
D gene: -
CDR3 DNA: TGTGCCAGCAGTTCAAACCCCCCCGTCCAGGGATCCTACGAGCAGTACTTC
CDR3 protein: CASSSNPPVQGSYEQYF

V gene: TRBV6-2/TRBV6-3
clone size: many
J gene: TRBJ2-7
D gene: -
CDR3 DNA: TGTGCCACCACAAATGGAGACGAGCAGTACTTC
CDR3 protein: CATTNGDEQYF

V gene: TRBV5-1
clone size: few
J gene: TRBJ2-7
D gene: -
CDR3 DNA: TGCGCCAGCAGCTGGATAACAGGGTTTCCCTACGAGCAGTACTTC
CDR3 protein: CASSWITGFPYEQYF

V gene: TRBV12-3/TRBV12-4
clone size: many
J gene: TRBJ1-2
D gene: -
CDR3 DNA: TGTGCCAGCAGTCCTGTCTTAGAAAGGGGCTACACCTTC
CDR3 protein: CASSPVLERGYTF

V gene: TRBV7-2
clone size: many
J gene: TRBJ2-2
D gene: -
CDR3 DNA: TGTGCCAGCAGCTTTACCCCCGGCACCGGGGAGCTGTTTTTT
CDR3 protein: CASSFTPGTGELFF

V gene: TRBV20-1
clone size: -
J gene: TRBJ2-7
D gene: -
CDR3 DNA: TGCAGTGCTAGAGATGAGGCAGGTCCTACCTACGAGCAGTACTTC
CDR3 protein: CSARDEAGPTYEQYF

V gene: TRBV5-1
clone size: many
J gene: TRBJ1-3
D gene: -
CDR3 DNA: TGCGCCAGCAGCGTGACCGGGACGAACTCTGGAAACACCATATATTTT
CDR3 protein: CASSVTGTNSGNTIYF

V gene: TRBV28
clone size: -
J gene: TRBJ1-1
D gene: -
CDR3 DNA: TGTGCCAGCCAAGGGTGGAACACTGAAGCTTTCTTT
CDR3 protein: CASQGWNTEAFF

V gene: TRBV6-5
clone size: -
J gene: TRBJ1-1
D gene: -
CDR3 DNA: TGTGCCAGCAGTTACTCGAGCGCCGACACTGAAGCTTTCTTT
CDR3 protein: CASSYSSADTEAFF

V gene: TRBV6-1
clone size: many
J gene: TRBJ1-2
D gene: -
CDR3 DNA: TGTGCCAGCAGTGACAAGTATGGCTACACCTTC
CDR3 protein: CASSDKYGYTF

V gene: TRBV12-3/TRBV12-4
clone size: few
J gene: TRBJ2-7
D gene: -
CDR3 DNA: TGTGCCAGCAGTTTAGATCCGGCTACCTACGAGCAGTACTTC
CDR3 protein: CASSLDPATYEQYF

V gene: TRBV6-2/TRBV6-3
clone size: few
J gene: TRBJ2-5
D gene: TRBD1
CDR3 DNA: TGTGCCAGCAGTTACGGGGACAGGGGTACACCGGAGACCCAGTACTTC
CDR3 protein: CASSYGDRGTPETQYF

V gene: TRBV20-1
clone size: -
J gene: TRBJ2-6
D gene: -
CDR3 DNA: TGCAGTGCTAGAGATGTTAGGACTAACTCTGGGGCCAACGTCCTGACTTTC
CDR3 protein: CSARDVRTNSGANVLTF

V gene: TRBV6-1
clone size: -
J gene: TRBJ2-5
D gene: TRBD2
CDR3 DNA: TGTGCCAGCGGTCGGGGGGGCGGAGAGACCCAGTACTTC
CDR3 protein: CASGRGGGETQYF

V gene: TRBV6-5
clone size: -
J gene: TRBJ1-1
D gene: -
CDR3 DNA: TGTGCCAGCAGTTACTCGCAGGGGACCGAAGCTTTCTTT
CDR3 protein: CASSYSQGTEAFF

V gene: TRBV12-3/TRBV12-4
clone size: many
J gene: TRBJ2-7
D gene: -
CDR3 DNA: TGTGCCAGCAGTTTTTATGACGAGCAGTACTTC
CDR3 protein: CASSFYDEQYF

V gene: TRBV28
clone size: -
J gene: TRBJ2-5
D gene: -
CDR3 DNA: TGTGCCAGCATCGGAGGCAAAGAGACCCAGTACTTC
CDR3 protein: CASIGGKETQYF

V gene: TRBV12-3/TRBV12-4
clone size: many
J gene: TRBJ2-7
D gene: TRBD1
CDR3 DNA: TGTGCCAGCAGTTTACGACAGGGCTACGAGCAGTACTTC
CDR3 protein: CASSLRQGYEQYF

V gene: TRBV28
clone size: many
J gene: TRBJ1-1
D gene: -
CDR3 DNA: TGTGCCAGCAGTCTATGGGAACTGAACACTGAAGCTTTCTTT
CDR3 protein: CASSLWELNTEAFF

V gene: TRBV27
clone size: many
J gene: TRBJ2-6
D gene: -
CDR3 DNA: TGTGCCAGCAGTCCCCTCGCGGGGGCCAACGTCCTGACTTTC
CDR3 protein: CASSPLAGANVLTF

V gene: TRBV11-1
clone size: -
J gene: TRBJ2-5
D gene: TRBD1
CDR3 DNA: TGTGCCAGCAGCCCGGCGGGACAGGGGAGAGAGACCCAGTACTTC
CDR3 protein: CASSPAGQGRETQYF

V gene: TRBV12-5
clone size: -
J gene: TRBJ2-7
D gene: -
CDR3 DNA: TGTGCTAGTGGCTACGACAGTTACGAGCAGTACTTC
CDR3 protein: CASGYDSYEQYF

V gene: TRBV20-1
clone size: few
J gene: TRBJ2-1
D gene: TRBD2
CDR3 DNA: TGCAGTGCTAGACTAGCGGGGAACTACAATGAGCAGTTCTTC
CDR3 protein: CSARLAGNYNEQFF

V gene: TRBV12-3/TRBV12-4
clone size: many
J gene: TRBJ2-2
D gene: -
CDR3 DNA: TGTGCCAGCAGTCCAGAGAGTGTCTCTCGCGGCGGGGAGCTGTTTTTT
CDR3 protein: CASSPESVSRGGELFF

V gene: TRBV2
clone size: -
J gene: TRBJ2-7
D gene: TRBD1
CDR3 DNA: TGTGCCAGCAGTCAATCGGGACAGCCATACTACGAGCAGTACTTC
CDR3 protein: CASSQSGQPYYEQYF

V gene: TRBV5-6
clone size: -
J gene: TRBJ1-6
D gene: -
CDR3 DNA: TGTGCCAGCAGCTTAATAGGGCCCGACTCACCCCTCCACTTT
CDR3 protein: CASSLIGPDSPLHF

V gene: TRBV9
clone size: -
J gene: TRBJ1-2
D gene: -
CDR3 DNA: TGTGCCAGCAGCGTAGAATCAGGTCCTGATAACTATGGCTACACCTTC
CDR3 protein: CASSVESGPDNYGYTF